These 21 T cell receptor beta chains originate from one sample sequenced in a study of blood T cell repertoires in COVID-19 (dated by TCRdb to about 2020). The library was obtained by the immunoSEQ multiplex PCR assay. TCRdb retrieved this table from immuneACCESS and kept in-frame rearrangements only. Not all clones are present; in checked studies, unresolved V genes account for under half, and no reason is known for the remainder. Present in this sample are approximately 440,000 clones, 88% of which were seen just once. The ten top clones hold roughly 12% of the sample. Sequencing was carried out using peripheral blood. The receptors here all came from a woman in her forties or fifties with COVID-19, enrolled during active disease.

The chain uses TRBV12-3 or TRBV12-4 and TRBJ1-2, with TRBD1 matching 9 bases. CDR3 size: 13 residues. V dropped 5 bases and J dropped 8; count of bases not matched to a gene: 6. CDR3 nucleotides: TGTGCCAGCAGTGGGGACAGGGACGGGGGCTACACCTTC. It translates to CASSGDRDGGYTF.

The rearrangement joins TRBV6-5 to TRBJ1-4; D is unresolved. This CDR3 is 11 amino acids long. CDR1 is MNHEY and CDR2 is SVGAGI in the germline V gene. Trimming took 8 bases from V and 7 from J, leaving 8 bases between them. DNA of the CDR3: TGTGCCAGCGACGGGGTTGAAAAACTGTTTTTT. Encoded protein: CASDGVEKLFF.

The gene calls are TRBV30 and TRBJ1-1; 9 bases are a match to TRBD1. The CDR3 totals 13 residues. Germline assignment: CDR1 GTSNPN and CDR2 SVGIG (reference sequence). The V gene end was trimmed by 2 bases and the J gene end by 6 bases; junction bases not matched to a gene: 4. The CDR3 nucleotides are TGTGCCTGGAGTTGGGACAGGGACTCTGAAGCTTTCTTT. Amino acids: CAWSWDRDSEAFF.

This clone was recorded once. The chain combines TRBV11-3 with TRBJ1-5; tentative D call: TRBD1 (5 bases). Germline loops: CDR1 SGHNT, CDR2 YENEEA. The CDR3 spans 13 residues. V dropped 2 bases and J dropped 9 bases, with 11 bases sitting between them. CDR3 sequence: CASSLSQQVPQHF. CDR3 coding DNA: TGTGCCAGCAGCTTATCTCAACAGGTGCCCCAGCATTTT. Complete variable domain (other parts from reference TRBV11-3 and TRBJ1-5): EAGVVQSPRYKIIEKKQPVAFWCNPISGHNTLYWYLQNLGQGPELLIRYENEEAVDDSQLPKDRFSAERLKGVDSTLKIQPAELGDSAVYLCASSLSQQVPQHFGDGTRLSIL.

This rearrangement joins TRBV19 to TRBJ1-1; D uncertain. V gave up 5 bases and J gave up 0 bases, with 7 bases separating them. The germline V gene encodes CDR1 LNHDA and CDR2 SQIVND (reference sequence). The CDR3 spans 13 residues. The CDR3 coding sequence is TGTGCCAGTAGTCTGCACATGAACACTGAAGCTTTCTTT. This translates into CASSLHMNTEAFF.

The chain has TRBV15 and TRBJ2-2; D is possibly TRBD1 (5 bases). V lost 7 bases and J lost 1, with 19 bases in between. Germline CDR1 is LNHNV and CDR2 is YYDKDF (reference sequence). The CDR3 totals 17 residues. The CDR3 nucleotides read TGTGCCACCACCAAAGGATTGTTAAGGGGGAACACCGGGGAGCTGTTTTTT. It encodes CATTKGLLRGNTGELFF.

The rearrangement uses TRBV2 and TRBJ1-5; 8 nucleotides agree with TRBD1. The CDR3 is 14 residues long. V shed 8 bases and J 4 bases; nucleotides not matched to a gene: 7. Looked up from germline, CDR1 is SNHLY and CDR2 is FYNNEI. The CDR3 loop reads CASSQDRVNQPQHF. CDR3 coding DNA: TGTGCCAGCTCTCAGGACAGGGTTAATCAGCCCCAGCATTTT.

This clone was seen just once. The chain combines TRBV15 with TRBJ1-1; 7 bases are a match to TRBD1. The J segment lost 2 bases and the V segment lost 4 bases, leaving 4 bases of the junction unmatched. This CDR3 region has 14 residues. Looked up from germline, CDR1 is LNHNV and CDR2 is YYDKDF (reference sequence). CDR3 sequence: CATSTRGANTEAFF. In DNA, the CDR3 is TGTGCCACCAGCACCAGGGGGGCAAACACTGAAGCTTTCTTT.

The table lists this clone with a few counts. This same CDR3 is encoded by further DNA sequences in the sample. The CDR3, as DNA: TGTGCCAGCAGCCCTCCGGCGGGCGGGTACGAGCAGTACTTC. Protein: CASSPPAGGYEQYF. The V gene is TRBV7-9, the J gene TRBJ2-7, with D perhaps matching TRBD2 (5 bases). The CDR3 has 14 residues. CDR1 and CDR2 (germline): SEHNR, FQNEAQ (reference sequence). Trimming stripped 5 bases from V and 4 bases from J, with 15 bases between. Variable domain in full (rest from reference TRBV7-9 and TRBJ2-7): DTGVSQNPRHKITKRGQNVTFRCDPISEHNRLYWYRQTLGQGPEFLTYFQNEAQLEKSRLLSDRFSAERPKGSFSTLEIQRTEQGDSAMYLCASSPPAGGYEQYFGPGTRLTVT.

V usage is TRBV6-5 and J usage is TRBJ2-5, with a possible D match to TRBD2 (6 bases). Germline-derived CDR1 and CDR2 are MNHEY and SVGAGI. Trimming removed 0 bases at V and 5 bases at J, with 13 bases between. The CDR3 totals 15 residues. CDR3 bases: TGTGCCAGCAGTTACTCGATAGCGGCCCGGGAGACCCAGTACTTC. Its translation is CASSYSIAARETQYF.

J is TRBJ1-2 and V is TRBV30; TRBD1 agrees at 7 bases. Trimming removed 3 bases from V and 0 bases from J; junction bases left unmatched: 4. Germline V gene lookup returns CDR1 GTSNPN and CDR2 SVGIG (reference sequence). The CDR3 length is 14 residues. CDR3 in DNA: TGTGCCTGGAGCGCAGACAGGGCTAACTATGGCTACACCTTC. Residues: CAWSADRANYGYTF.

The CDR3 loop is CASSVGTGPLEQYF. The CDR3 bases are TGTGCCAGCAGCGTAGGGACAGGGCCCCTCGAGCAGTACTTC. The chain combines TRBV9 with TRBJ2-7; TRBD1 agrees at 8 bases. Germline CDR1 reads SGDLS; CDR2 reads YYNGEE. The CDR3 totals 14 residues. Germline trimming cut 0 bases from V and 6 bases from J; bases unmatched to any gene: 5. The full variable domain, its missing parts supplied by reference TRBV9 and TRBJ2-7, is DSGVTQTPKHLITATGQRVTLRCSPRSGDLSVYWYQQSLDQGLQFLIQYYNGEERAKGNILERFSAQQFPDLHSELNLSSLELGDSALYFCASSVGTGPLEQYFGPGTRLTVT.

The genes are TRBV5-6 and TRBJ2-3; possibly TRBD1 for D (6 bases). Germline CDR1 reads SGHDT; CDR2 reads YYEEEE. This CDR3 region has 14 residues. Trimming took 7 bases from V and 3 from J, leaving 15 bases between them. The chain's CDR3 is CASEPLGGTDTQYF. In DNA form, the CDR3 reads TGTGCCAGCGAGCCCCTAGGGGGTACAGATACGCAGTATTTT.

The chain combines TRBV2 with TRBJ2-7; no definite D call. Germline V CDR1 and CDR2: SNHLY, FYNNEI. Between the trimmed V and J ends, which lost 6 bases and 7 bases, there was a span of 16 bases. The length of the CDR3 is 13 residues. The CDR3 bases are TGTGCCAGCAGGAACAGAGCTTCGGATGAGCAGTACTTC. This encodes CASRNRASDEQYF.

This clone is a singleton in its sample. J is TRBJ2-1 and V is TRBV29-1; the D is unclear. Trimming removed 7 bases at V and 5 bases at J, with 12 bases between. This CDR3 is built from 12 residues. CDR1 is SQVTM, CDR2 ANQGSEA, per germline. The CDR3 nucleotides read TGCAGCGCCTCGACACACCACAATGAGCAGTTCTTC. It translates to CSASTHHNEQFF.

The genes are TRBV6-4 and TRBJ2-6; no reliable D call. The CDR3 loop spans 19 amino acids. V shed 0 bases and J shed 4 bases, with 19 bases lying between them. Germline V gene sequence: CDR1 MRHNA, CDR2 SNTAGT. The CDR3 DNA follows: TGTGCCAGCAGTGACTCGATACGAGCCGTCCCGTTCGGGGCCAACGTCCTGACTTTC. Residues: CASSDSIRAVPFGANVLTF.

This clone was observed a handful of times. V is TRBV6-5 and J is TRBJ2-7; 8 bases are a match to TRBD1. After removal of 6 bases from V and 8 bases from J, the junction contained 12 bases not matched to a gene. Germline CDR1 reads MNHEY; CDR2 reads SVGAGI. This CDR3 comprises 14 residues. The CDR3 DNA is TGTGCCAGCAGAGCTTTCGAACAGGGGGGTCAGCAGTACTTC. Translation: CASRAFEQGGQQYF.

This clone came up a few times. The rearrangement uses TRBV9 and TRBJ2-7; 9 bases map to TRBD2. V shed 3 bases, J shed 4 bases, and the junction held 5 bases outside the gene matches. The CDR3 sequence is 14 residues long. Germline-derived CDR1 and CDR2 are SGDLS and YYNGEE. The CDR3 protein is CASSGGGALYEQYF. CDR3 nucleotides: TGTGCCAGCAGCGGCGGGGGGGCATTGTACGAGCAGTACTTC.

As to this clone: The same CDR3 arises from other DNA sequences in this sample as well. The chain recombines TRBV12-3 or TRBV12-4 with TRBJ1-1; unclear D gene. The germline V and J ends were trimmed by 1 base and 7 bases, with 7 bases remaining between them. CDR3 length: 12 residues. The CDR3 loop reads CASSLGRGEAFF. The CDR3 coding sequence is TGTGCCAGCAGTTTAGGCCGGGGTGAAGCTTTCTTT.

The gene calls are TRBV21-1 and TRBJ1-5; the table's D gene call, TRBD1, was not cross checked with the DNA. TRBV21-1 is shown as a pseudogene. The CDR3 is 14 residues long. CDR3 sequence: CASSSYRGLQPQHF. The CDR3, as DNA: TGTGCCAGCAGCTCCTACAGGGGGCTGCAGCCCCAGCATTTT.

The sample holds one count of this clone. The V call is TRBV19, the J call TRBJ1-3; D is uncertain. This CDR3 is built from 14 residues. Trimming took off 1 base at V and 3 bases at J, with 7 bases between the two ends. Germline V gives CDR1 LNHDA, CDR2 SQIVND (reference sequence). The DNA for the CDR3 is TGTGCCAGTAGTATAGCGGCGGATGGAAACACCATATATTTT. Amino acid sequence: CASSIAADGNTIYF.